This T cell receptor (beta chain) is from a study of cytomegalovirus exposure and HLA in healthy donors. This CDR3 has 16 residues. The ends were cut back, 1 base at V and 3 bases at J, with 13 bases in the middle. Germline V CDR1 and CDR2: LGHNA, YNFKEQ. In the PCR, 60 Vbeta and 13 Jbeta primers were used. Measured with immunoSEQ multiplex PCR; TCRdb has only the in-frame clones, and not every one. This sample has fewer than 200,000 clones, with about 81% found just once. The sample taken for sequencing was PBMCs. The V gene is TRBV4-2, the J gene TRBJ2-1; possible D gene TRBD2, 6 bases. The clonotype comes from a woman aged 25 to 39 in good health and CMV-seronegative. This CDR3 reads CASSQVAALGYNEQFF. The CDR3 region has the DNA TGTGCCAGCAGCCAAGTAGCGGCCCTGGGCTACAATGAGCAGTTCTTC.